This T cell receptor beta chain was observed in a study of T-cell reconstitution after alpha-beta-depleted transplantation in children. This clonotype was recorded a few times. The germline gives CDR1 DFQATT, CDR2 SNEGSKA (reference sequence). The CDR3 covers 16 residues. V lost 4 bases to trimming and J lost 5 bases, with 21 bases between them. TCRbeta library preparation incorporated unique molecular identifiers. TCRdb re-called the PCR reads with MiXCR, one entry per CDR3 protein. The data show some 640,000 distinct CDR3 sequences, 16% seen once. The clonotype comes from a human donor who donated a stem cell graft to a child with acute myeloid leukemia. The sample was PBMCs from the stem cell graft donor, taken from the stem cell graft. The chain has TRBV20-1 and TRBJ2-1; D might be TRBD1 or TRBD2, each matching 5 bases. The CDR3 spells CSAKGWRSGPNNEQFF. The CDR3 DNA is TGCAGTGCTAAGGGTTGGCGCTCGGGGCCAAACAATGAGCAGTTCTTC.